The TCR beta chain described here comes from a study of cytomegalovirus exposure and HLA in healthy donors. Trimming removed 5 bases at V and 4 bases at J, with 5 bases between. Germline lookup yields CDR1 SEHNR and CDR2 FQNEAQ (reference sequence). The CDR3 runs to 11 residues. Some clones are missing from TCRdb's copy, which holds only in-frame ones; the method was immunoSEQ multiplex PCR. The sample records roughly 120,000 clones, 86% being singletons. This clone was recorded at least ten times. The antigen remains unidentified. Other DNA sequences within the sample encode an identical CDR3. Study-level findings and limits: TCR beta chains numbering more than 150 were designated cytomegalovirus-associated. Both high specificity and high sensitivity reportedly marked the classifier's diagnosis of cytomegalovirus status. A subsequent analysis found that TCR clusters from the first cohort also tended to co-occur in the approximately 110 validation repertoires, with under 95% of cluster scores above 0.

This chain connects TRBV7-9 to TRBJ1-1; unclear D gene. The receptor was derived from a young man in good health and CMV-seronegative. The sample comprised PBMCs. The CDR3 here is CASSPGTEAFF. The DNA for the CDR3 is TGTGCCAGCAGCCCGGGCACTGAAGCTTTCTTT.